This TCR beta chain was profiled in a study of OX40 agonist ivuxolimab in advanced cancers. Across the study: Ivuxolimab, an agonistic anti-OX40 (CD134) antibody, was given to patients.

This clone has just one count. This CDR3 comprises 12 residues. Germline V gene lookup returns CDR1 GTSNPN and CDR2 SVGIG (reference sequence). Assay: immunoSEQ multiplex PCR; the TCRdb copy retains only in-frame clones and omits some. The data hold approximately 92,000 clones, with 90% to 96% observed a single time. This specimen consisted of CD4+ or CD8+ T cells sorted from blood, obtained in a trial of the OX40 agonist ivuxolimab. The receptor comes from an adult with an advanced solid tumor such as melanoma, head and neck, liver or kidney cancer. The chain has TRBV30 and TRBJ2-5; a weak D match, TRBD1 (5 bases). The end of the DNA fits TRBJ2-7 better, so the J call may be wrong. CDR3 loop: CAWSPPGIEQYF. The CDR3 region has the DNA TGTGCCTGGAGTCCACCAGGGATCGAGCAGTACTTC.